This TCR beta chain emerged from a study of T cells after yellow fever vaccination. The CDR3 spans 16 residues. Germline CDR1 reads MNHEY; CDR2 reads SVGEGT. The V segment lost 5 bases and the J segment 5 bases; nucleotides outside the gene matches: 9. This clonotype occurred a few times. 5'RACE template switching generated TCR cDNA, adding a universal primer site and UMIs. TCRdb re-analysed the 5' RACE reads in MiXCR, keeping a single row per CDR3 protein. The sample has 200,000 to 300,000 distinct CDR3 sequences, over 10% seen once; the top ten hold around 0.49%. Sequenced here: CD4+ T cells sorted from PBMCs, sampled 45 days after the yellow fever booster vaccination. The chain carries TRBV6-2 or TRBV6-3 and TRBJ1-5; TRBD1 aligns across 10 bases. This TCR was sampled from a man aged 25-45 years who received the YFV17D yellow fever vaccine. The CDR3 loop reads CASSRLDRGGHQPQHF. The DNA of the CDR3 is TGTGCCAGCAGTCGCCTGGACAGGGGGGGTCATCAGCCCCAGCATTTT.